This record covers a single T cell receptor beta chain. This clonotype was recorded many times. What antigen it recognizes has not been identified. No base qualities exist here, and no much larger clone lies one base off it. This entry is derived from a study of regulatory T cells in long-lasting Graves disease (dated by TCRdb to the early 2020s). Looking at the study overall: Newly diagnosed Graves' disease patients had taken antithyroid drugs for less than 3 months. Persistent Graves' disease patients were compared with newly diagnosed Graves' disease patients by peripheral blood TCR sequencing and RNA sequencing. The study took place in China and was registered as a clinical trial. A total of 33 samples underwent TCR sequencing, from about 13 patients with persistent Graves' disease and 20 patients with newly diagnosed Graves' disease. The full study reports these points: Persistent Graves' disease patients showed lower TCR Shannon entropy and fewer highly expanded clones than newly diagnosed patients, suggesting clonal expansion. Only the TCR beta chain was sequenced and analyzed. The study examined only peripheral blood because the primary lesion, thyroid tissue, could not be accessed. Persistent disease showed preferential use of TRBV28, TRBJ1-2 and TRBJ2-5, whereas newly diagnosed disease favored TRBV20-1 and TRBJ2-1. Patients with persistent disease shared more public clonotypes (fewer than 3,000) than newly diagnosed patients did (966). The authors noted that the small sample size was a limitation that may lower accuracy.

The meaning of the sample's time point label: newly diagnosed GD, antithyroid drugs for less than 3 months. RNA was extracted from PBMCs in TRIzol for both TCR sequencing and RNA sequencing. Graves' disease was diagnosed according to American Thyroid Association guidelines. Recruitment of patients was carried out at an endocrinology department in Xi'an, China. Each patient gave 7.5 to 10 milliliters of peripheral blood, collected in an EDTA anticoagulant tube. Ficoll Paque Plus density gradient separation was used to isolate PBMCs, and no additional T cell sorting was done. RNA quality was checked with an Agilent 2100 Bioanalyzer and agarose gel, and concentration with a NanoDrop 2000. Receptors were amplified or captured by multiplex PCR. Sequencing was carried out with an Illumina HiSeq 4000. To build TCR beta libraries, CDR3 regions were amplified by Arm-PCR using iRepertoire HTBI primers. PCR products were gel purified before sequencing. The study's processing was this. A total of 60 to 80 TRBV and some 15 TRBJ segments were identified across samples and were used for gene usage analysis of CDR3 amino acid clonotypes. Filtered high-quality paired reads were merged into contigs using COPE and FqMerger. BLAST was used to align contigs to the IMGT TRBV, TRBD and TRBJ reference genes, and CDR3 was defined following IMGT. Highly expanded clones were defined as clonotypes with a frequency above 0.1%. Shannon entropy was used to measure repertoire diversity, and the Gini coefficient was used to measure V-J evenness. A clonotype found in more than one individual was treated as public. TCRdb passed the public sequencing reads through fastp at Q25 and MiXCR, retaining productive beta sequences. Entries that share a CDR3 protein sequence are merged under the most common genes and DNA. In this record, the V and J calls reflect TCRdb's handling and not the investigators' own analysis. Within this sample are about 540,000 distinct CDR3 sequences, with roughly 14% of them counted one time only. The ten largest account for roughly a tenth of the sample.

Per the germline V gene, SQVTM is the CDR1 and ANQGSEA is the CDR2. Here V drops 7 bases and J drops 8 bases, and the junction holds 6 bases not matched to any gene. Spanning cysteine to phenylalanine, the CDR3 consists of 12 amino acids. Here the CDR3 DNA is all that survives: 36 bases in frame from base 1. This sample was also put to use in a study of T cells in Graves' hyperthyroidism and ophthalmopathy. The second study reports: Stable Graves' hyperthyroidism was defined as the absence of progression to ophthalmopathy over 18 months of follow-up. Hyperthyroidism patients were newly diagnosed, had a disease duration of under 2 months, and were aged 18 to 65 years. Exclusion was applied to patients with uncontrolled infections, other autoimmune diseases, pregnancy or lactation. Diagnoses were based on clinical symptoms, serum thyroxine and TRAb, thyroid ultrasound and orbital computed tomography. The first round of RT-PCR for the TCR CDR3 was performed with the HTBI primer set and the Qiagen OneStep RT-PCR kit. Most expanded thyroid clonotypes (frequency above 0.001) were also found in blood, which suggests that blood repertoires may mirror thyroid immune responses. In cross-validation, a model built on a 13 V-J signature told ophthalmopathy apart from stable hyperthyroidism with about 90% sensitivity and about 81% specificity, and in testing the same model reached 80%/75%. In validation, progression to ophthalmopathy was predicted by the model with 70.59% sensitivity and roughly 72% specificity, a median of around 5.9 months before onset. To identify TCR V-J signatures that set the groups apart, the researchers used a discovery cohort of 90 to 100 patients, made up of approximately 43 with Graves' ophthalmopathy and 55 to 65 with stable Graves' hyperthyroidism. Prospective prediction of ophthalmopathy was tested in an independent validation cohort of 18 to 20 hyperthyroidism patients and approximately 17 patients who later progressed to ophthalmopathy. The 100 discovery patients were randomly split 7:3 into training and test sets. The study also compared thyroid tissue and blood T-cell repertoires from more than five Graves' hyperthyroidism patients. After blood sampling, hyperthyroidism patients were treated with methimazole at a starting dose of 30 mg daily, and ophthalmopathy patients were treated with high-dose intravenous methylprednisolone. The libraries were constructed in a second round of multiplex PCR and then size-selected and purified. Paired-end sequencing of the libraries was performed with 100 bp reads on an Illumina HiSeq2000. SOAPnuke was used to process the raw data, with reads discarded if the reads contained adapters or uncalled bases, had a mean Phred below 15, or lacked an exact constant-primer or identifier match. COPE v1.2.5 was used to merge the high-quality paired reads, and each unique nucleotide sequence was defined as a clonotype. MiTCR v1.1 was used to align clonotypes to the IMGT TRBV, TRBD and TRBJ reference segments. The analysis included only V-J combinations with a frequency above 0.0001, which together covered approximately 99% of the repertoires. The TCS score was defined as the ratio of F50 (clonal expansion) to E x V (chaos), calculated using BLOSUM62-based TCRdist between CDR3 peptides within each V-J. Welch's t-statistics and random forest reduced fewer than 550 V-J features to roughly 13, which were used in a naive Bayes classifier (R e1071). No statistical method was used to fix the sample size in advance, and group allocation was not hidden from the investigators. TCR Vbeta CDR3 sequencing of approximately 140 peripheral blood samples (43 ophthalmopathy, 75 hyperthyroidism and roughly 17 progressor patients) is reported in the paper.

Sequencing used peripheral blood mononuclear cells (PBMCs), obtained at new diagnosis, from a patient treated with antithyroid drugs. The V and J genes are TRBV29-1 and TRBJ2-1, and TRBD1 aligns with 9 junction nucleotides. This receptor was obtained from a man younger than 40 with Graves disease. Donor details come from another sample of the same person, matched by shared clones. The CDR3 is CSAVQGAYEQFF. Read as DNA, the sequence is TGCAGCGCCGTACAGGGGGCGTATGAGCAGTTCTTC.